This T cell receptor beta chain is from a study of blood T cells in healthy people across ages. Note on this clonotype: Antigen specificity is unknown.

General study findings and limits: It was the long-lived donors that had more naive CD4+ cells and higher diversity than aged donors. Since the PBMCs were unsorted, naive and antigen-experienced cells could not be conclusively compared.

There are 14 residues in the CDR3. V lost 4 bases to trimming and J lost 0 bases, with 10 bases between them. Germline assignment: CDR1 LGHNA and CDR2 YSLEER. The use of a sample-barcoded 5' primer and a J-beta primer mix characterized a second PCR of about 7 to 12 cycles. Every single cDNA molecule received a tag from a template-switch adaptor with 12 random nucleotides. TCRdb used MiXCR to reprocess the 5' RACE reads, holding one entry per CDR3 protein. There are roughly 900,000 distinct CDR3 sequences in the sample; about 44% occur only once, and over 10% lies in the top ten. The source material was blood. The sequence was obtained from a man in his thirties or forties in good health. The chain links TRBV4-3 to TRBJ2-7; D gene uncertain. Here the CDR3 reads CASSPFRSSYEQYF. DNA of the CDR3: TGCGCCAGCAGCCCGTTTCGGAGCTCCTACGAGCAGTACTTC.